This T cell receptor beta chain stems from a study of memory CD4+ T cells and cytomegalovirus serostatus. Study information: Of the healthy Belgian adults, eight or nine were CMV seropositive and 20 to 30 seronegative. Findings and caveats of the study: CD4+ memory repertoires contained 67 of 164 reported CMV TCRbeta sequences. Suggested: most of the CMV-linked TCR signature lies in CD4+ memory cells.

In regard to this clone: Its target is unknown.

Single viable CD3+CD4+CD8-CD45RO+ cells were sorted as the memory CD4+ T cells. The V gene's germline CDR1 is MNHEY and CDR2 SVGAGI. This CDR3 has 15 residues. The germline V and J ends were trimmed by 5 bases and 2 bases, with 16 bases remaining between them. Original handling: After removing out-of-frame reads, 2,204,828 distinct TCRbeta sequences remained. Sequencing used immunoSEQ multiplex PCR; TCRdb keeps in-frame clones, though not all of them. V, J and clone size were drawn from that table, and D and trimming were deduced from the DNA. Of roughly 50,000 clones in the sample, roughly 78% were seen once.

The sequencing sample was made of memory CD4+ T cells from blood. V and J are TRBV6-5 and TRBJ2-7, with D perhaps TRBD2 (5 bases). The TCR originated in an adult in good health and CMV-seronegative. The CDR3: CASSPGGISAYEQYF. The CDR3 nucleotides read TGTGCCAGCAGTCCCGGAGGAATATCTGCCTACGAGCAGTACTTC.